A single sample is the source of the 14 T cell receptor beta chains below, sequenced in a study of metastatic and nonmetastatic thyroid tumors. Via MiXCR, TCRdb re-called the PCR reads. Among about 5,000 clones listed, about 29% were seen once. Every patient was untreated before thyroid surgery. Sequenced material: adjacent normal tissue. The origin of the receptors is a female donor with papillary thyroid cancer or a benign thyroid nodule (not recorded which). Some clones in this sample may be carry-over from other donors' samples.

This clone has at least ten counts. A much larger clone differs from this one at a single base, so this may be a read error. Other nucleotide sequences in the sample specify the same CDR3. The chain uses TRBV19 and TRBJ1-1, with 9 bases matching TRBD1. The CDR3 has 16 residues. In germline, CDR1 is LNHDA, CDR2 SQIVND (reference sequence). The CDR3 reads CASSPGQGSVRTEAFF. The CDR3 DNA sequence: TGTGCCAGTAGTCCCGGACAGGGGAGCGTGCGGACTGAGGCTTTCTTT.

The chain links TRBV20-1 to TRBJ2-3, with D unresolved. The CDR3 has 14 amino acids. The germline gives CDR1 DFQATT, CDR2 SNEGSKA (reference sequence). V shed 5 bases and J shed 1 base, with 13 bases lying between them. CDR3 bases: TGCAGTGCTCACTCCTTAGTACGCACAGATACGCAGTATTTT. Translation: CSAHSLVRTDTQYF.

In its sample, this clone ranks as large. The CDR3 loop reads CASSLGGPRGQETQYF. The DNA of the CDR3 is TGTGCCAGCAGCTTAGGGGGCCCCCGGGGCCAAGAGACCCAGTACTTC. This rearrangement joins TRBV13 to TRBJ2-5; D is perhaps TRBD2 (5 bases). The CDR3 totals 16 residues. From germline, CDR1 is PRHDT and CDR2 FYEKMQ (reference sequence). V was trimmed by 0 bases and J by 1 base, leaving 12 bases between them.

In this sample, this clone turned up many times. With a much larger clone just one base away, this may be a read error. Other DNA sequences in this specimen translate into the identical CDR3. V gene TRBV19 combines with J gene TRBJ2-7, with D perhaps given as TRBD1 or TRBD2 (5 bases each). V was shortened by 3 bases and J by 7 bases, with 13 bases between the two germline ends. CDR3 length: 13 residues. Germline CDR1 reads LNHDA; CDR2 reads SQIVND (reference sequence). The CDR3 nucleotides read TGTGCCAGTAGTATGGGCCCGGGGCGGGAGCAGTACTTC. It is translated as CASSMGPGREQYF.

By share, this clone counts as medium-sized. The V and J genes are TRBV19 and TRBJ2-5; 15 bases are a match to TRBD2. The V gene end was trimmed by 5 bases and the J gene end by 5 bases; junction bases not matched to a gene: 9. Germline lookup yields CDR1 LNHDA and CDR2 SQIVND (reference sequence). The CDR3 extends over 17 amino acids. This CDR3 reads CASSPRTSGRVGETQYF. CDR3 in DNA: TGTGCCAGTAGTCCTAGGACTAGCGGGAGGGTTGGGGAGACCCAGTACTTC.

This clone is large within its sample. The V call is TRBV12-3 or TRBV12-4, the J call TRBJ1-4; TRBD1 matches 8 bases. The CDR3 sequence is 14 residues long. V trimming: 6 bases; J trimming: 10 bases; junction bases outside the gene matches: 10. The CDR3 sequence is CASSLESGGGKLFF. The CDR3 nucleotides read TGTGCCAGCAGCCTCGAATCAGGGGGCGGAAAACTGTTTTTT.

This clone was recorded many times. DNA of the CDR3: TGTGCCAGCATAAGGGGAGTTACTACCCAAGGGGAGCTGTTTTTT. Translation gives CASIRGVTTQGELFF. The V call is TRBV6-1, the J call TRBJ2-2; the D call may be TRBD1 or TRBD2 (5 bases each). The CDR3 has 15 residues. The germline gives CDR1 MNHNS, CDR2 SASEGT. Deletions cut 7 bases from V and 8 bases from J, with 20 bases between.

This chain connects TRBV5-1 to TRBJ1-1; no clear D gene. CDR1 and CDR2 from the germline V gene are SGHRS and YFSETQ. Trimming took off 6 bases at V and 1 base at J, with 7 bases between the two ends. The CDR3 is made up of 12 amino acids. The CDR3 bases are TGCGCCAGCATCGGAGCGAACACTGAAGCTTTCTTT. It is translated as CASIGANTEAFF.

This clone was counted a few times. The genes are TRBV5-1 and TRBJ2-1; maybe TRBD2 (5 bases). Germline V gene data show CDR1 as SGHRS and CDR2 as YFSETQ. The CDR3 runs to 15 residues. Trimming pared 3 bases from V and 0 bases from J, leaving 10 bases between. Here the CDR3 DNA reads TGCGCCAGCAGCTCTAGCCGGAGCTCCTACAATGAGCAGTTCTTC. As protein: CASSSSRSSYNEQFF.

The chain employs TRBV20-1 and TRBJ1-1; TRBD1 is a possible D gene (5 bases). Germline V gene sequence: CDR1 DFQATT, CDR2 SNEGSKA (reference sequence). There are 14 residues in the CDR3. Deletions cut 6 bases from V and 6 bases from J, with 20 bases between. The CDR3 bases are TGCAGTGCCCCTGGGGGGTTGGCGGCCGCTGAAGCTTTCTTT. It codes for CSAPGGLAAAEAFF.

This clone has only a few counts. The rearrangement links TRBV4-1 to TRBJ1-5, with 11 nucleotides matching TRBD1. Per the germline V gene, CDR1 is MGHRA and CDR2 is YSYEKL. This CDR3 region has 16 residues. V dropped 2 bases and J dropped 2; count of bases not matched to a gene: 2. The CDR3 DNA follows: TGCGCCAGCAGCCAACTGGACAGGGGGCGCAATCAGCCCCAGCATTTT. It is translated as CASSQLDRGRNQPQHF.

This clone occurred once. The chain recombines TRBV15 with TRBJ2-7; D gene unclear. V lost 1 base and J 3 bases, leaving 10 bases between the germline ends. Germline V gene data show CDR1 as LNHNV and CDR2 as YYDKDF (reference sequence). The CDR3 runs 14 residues. The CDR3 region is CATSRGKGNYEQYF. In nucleotides, the CDR3 is TGTGCCACCAGCAGAGGGAAAGGGAACTACGAGCAGTACTTC.

The chain combines TRBV7-2 with TRBJ2-7; 13 bases map to TRBD2. This CDR3 has 15 amino acids. The germline CDR1 and CDR2 sequences are SGHTA and FQGNSA. J was trimmed by 3 bases and V by 5 bases; bases with no gene match: 4. The DNA for the CDR3 is TGTGCCAGCAGCAAGACTAGCGGGGGGTACTACGAGCAGTACTTC. It codes for CASSKTSGGYYEQYF.

This clone was found many times. The rearrangement links TRBV11-1 to TRBJ2-3; 9 nucleotides align to TRBD2. Germline CDR1 SGHAT, CDR2 FQDESV (reference sequence). V lost 8 bases to trimming and J lost 4 bases; unmatched junction nucleotides: 13. This CDR3 has 16 residues. CDR3 in amino acids: CASPRGRGGDADTQYF. DNA for the CDR3: TGTGCCAGCCCTCGGGGGCGGGGGGGGGACGCAGATACGCAGTATTTT.